The sequence of this TCR beta chain was determined in a study of blood T cell repertoires in COVID-19. Clones were sequenced by immunoSEQ multiplex PCR, and TCRdb holds only the in-frame ones, with some missing. The sample consists of about 200,000 clones, roughly 80% of them appearing once. The CDR3 runs to 15 residues. After removal of 9 bases from V and 3 bases from J, the junction contained 9 bases not matched to a gene. Germline V gene data show CDR1 as SGHAT and CDR2 as FQNNGV. The chain links TRBV11-2 to TRBJ2-1; 9 positions match TRBD2. The sequenced material came from peripheral blood. The receptor was derived from a man aged 50 or older who had recovered from COVID-19. CDR3 in amino acids: CASSSGRGFYNEQFF. CDR3 DNA: TGTGCCAGTAGTAGCGGGAGAGGTTTCTACAATGAGCAGTTCTTC.